Listed below are T cell receptor beta chains from one sample, sequenced in a study of CD8 T cells in ankylosing spondylitis. TCRdb reprocessed the 5' RACE reads with MiXCR, giving one entry per CDR3 protein. This table holds 84,000 or so distinct CDR3 sequences, around 25% found once. The sequenced sample consisted of blood, either unsorted or a sorted T cell fraction (not recorded which). The receptor source for this set is a male donor with ankylosing spondylitis or in good health (not recorded which). CDR3s include the opening cysteine and the closing phenylalanine or tryptophan. A D gene is named only where the DNA matches it firmly. Only part of the rows carry a size: once, few, many, or a class if the clone is expanded.

J gene,D gene,V gene,clone size,CDR3 protein,CDR3 DNA
TRBJ2-1,NA,TRBV25-1,few,CASSEYRDWGDEQFF,TGTGCCAGCAGTGAATATAGGGACTGGGGGGATGAGCAGTTCTTC
TRBJ2-3,NA,TRBV5-1,NA,CASSFQARQSTDTQYF,TGCGCCAGCAGCTTTCAAGCACGTCAAAGCACAGATACGCAGTATTTT
TRBJ2-2,TRBD2,TRBV12-3/TRBV12-4,few,CASTQYGGSNTGELFF,TGTGCCAGCACCCAATACGGGGGGTCCAACACCGGGGAGCTGTTTTTT
TRBJ1-5,NA,TRBV12-3/TRBV12-4,few,CASSLGDQPQHF,TGTGCCAGCAGTTTGGGTGATCAGCCCCAGCATTTT
TRBJ2-3,NA,TRBV6-5,few,CASSYTQGTDTQYF,TGTGCCAGCAGTTATACGCAGGGGACAGATACGCAGTATTTT
TRBJ2-5,TRBD2,TRBV9,NA,CASSVSGYQETQYF,TGTGCCAGCAGCGTTAGCGGGTACCAAGAGACCCAGTACTTC
TRBJ1-2,NA,TRBV6-1,few,CASKSAPQGGRGYTF,TGTGCCAGTAAGAGCGCCCCACAGGGAGGTCGGGGCTACACCTTC
TRBJ1-6,TRBD1,TRBV3-1,NA,CASSLSGQGTYSPLHF,TGTGCCAGCAGCCTTTCAGGACAGGGGACTTATTCACCCCTCCACTTT
TRBJ2-1,TRBD2,TRBV20-1,NA,CSGTGLAYNEQFF,TGCAGTGGGACGGGACTAGCCTATAATGAGCAGTTCTTC
TRBJ1-5,NA,TRBV7-3,NA,CASSLGEDQPQHF,TGTGCCAGCAGCTTGGGGGAAGATCAGCCCCAGCATTTT
TRBJ1-6,NA,TRBV21-1,NA,CASNGEGSPLHF,TGTGCCAGCAATGGCGAGGGTTCACCCCTCCACTTT
TRBJ2-7,TRBD1,TRBV7-9,NA,CASSPGGSYEQYF,TGTGCCAGCAGCCCAGGGGGCTCTTACGAGCAGTACTTC
TRBJ2-1,TRBD2,TRBV27,NA,CASVPRTSGSGEQFF,TGTGCCAGCGTACCTAGGACTAGCGGGAGTGGTGAGCAGTTCTTC
TRBJ2-1,NA,TRBV5-6,NA,CASSLGASYNEQFF,TGTGCCAGCAGCTTGGGTGCGAGCTACAATGAGCAGTTCTTC
TRBJ2-2,NA,TRBV5-5,few,CASILRGSNTGELFF,TGTGCCAGCATCCTGAGGGGGTCGAACACCGGGGAGCTGTTTTTT
TRBJ2-3,NA,TRBV9,NA,CASSVATHGDTQYF,TGTGCCAGCAGCGTAGCCACCCACGGGGATACGCAGTATTTT
TRBJ1-6,NA,TRBV12-3/TRBV12-4,many,CASSSSGRDNSPLHF,TGTGCCAGCAGTTCCTCCGGCAGGGATAATTCACCCCTCCACTTT
TRBJ1-1,NA,TRBV27,many,CASSPLIRVTEAFF,TGTGCCAGCAGTCCACTCATCAGGGTAACTGAAGCTTTCTTT
TRBJ1-5,NA,TRBV5-8,few,CASSYRGGQPQHF,TGTGCCAGCAGCTATCGAGGGGGACAGCCCCAGCATTTT
TRBJ2-3,TRBD2,TRBV7-2,NA,CASSQLAGTADTQYF,TGTGCCAGCAGTCAACTAGCGGGAACCGCAGATACGCAGTATTTT
TRBJ2-5,TRBD2,TRBV12-3/TRBV12-4,NA,CASTLAGGSDTQYF,TGTGCCAGCACCCTAGCGGGGGGGTCGGATACCCAGTACTTC
TRBJ1-4,NA,TRBV7-8,NA,CASSFQGLDEKLFF,TGTGCCAGCAGCTTCCAGGGGTTAGATGAAAAACTGTTTTTT
TRBJ2-1,NA,TRBV14,few,CASSHSPVGGLYNEQFF,TGTGCCAGCAGCCATTCCCCCGTGGGAGGCCTATACAATGAGCAGTTCTTC
TRBJ2-1,TRBD1,TRBV6-5,NA,CASSLDREQFF,TGTGCCAGCAGTTTGGACAGGGAGCAGTTCTTC
TRBJ2-1,NA,TRBV27,NA,CASSLGGWGVDEQFF,TGTGCCAGCAGTTTAGGAGGGTGGGGGGTCGATGAGCAGTTCTTC
TRBJ1-1,NA,TRBV11-2,many,CASSLRGIGEAFF,TGTGCCAGCAGCTTAAGGGGGATTGGTGAAGCTTTCTTT
TRBJ1-6,NA,TRBV20-1,NA,CSAQRAYSPLHF,TGCAGTGCGCAAAGGGCATATTCACCCCTCCACTTT
TRBJ1-2,TRBD1,TRBV20-1,NA,CSARKGAENYGYTF,TGCAGTGCTAGAAAGGGGGCAGAGAACTATGGCTACACCTTC
TRBJ2-7,TRBD1,TRBV10-2,NA,CASSERNRGSYEQYF,TGCGCCAGCAGTGAGCGGAACAGGGGGAGTTACGAGCAGTACTTC
TRBJ2-5,TRBD1,TRBV3-1,few,CASSHGQGSYSKTQYF,TGTGCCAGCAGCCATGGACAGGGGTCGTATTCAAAGACCCAGTACTTC
TRBJ1-6,TRBD1,TRBV7-2,few,CASSATGWASPLHF,TGTGCCAGCAGCGCGACAGGGTGGGCTTCACCCCTCCACTTT
TRBJ2-1,TRBD2,TRBV7-2,NA,CASSLLGGGRNNEQFF,TGTGCCAGCAGCTTACTTGGCGGGGGAAGAAACAATGAGCAGTTCTTC
TRBJ2-3,TRBD2,TRBV5-4,NA,CASSPGTSSVTQYF,TGTGCCAGCAGCCCAGGGACTAGCTCAGTTACGCAGTATTTT
TRBJ1-4,TRBD1,TRBV5-1,few,CASSSTGAGNEKLFF,TGCGCCAGCAGCTCAACAGGGGCTGGTAATGAAAAACTGTTTTTT
TRBJ2-7,TRBD2,TRBV27,NA,CASSLSLSSGSFYEQYF,TGTGCCAGCAGTTTATCCCTTTCGAGCGGGAGCTTCTACGAGCAGTACTTC
TRBJ1-4,NA,TRBV24-1,few,CATSDARKNDEKLFF,TGTGCCACCAGTGATGCCAGGAAGAACGATGAAAAACTGTTTTTT
TRBJ2-1,NA,TRBV6-1,NA,CATTLSVEQFF,TGTGCCACCACGCTATCAGTTGAGCAGTTCTTC
TRBJ2-2,NA,TRBV15,few,CATSLWGEQTGELFF,TGTGCCACCAGCTTGTGGGGGGAGCAGACCGGGGAGCTGTTTTTT
TRBJ1-1,TRBD1,TRBV20-1,NA,CSAGQGAMGTEAFF,TGCAGTGCTGGTCAGGGGGCGATGGGCACTGAAGCTTTCTTT
TRBJ2-3,NA,TRBV20-1,many,CSEGQLGEIGPDTQYF,TGCAGTGAGGGACAACTAGGGGAGATTGGGCCAGATACGCAGTATTTT
TRBJ1-2,NA,TRBV5-1,few,CASSQTVGGSGYGYTF,TGCGCCAGCAGCCAAACCGTGGGAGGGTCGGGCTATGGCTACACCTTC
TRBJ1-2,NA,TRBV20-1,few,CSAGGQSYGYTF,TGCAGTGCTGGGGGACAAAGCTATGGCTACACCTTC
TRBJ2-1,NA,TRBV27,NA,CASIRRLGGRPNEQFF,TGTGCCAGCATAAGGAGGTTGGGGGGGCGCCCAAATGAGCAGTTCTTC
TRBJ1-2,NA,TRBV5-1,NA,CASTRGYGYTF,TGCGCCAGCACTCGAGGCTATGGCTACACCTTC
TRBJ1-1,NA,TRBV27,few,CASKNNHRVRNTEAFF,TGTGCCAGCAAAAACAATCACAGGGTAAGGAACACTGAAGCTTTCTTT
TRBJ1-1,NA,TRBV5-5,NA,CASTPFGVGVWGTEAFF,TGTGCCAGCACCCCTTTTGGAGTTGGGGTTTGGGGCACTGAAGCTTTCTTT
TRBJ2-7,NA,TRBV19,few,CASSISYRASSYEQYF,TGTGCCAGTAGTATATCCTACCGGGCCTCATCATACGAGCAGTACTTC